The clone carrying this TCR beta chain showed up just a few times. Antigen specificity is unknown. Libraries were prepared by immunoSEQ multiplex PCR; TCRdb keeps only in-frame clonotypes and omits some of them. The data hold some 90,000 clones, with 70% to 90% observed a single time. The entry originates in a study of T cell responses to AZD1222 COVID-19 vaccine. Whole-study results and caveats: After two AZD1222 doses, spike-specific TCR breadth and depth rose versus day 0.

The CDR3 runs to 13 residues. Germline V gene sequence: CDR1 LGHNT, CDR2 FRNRAP. V lost 6 bases, J lost 5 bases, and 6 bases stayed unmatched. The receptor was isolated from an adult in good health. The source material was peripheral blood, sampled on day 0 of AZD1222 vaccination. The rearrangement links TRBV12-5 to TRBJ1-2; TRBD1 matches at 7 bases. The CDR3 DNA follows: TGTGCTAGTGGCACGGGACAGAGTTATGGCTACACCTTC. It translates to CASGTGQSYGYTF.